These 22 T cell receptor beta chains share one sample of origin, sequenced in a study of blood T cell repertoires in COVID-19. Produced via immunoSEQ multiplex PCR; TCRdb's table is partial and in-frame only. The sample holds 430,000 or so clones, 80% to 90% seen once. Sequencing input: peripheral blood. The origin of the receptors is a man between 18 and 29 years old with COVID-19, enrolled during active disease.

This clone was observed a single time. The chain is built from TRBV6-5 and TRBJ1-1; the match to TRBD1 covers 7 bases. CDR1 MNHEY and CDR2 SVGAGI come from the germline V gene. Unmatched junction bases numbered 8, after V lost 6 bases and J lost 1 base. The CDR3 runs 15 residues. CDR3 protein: CASRPTDRANTEAFF. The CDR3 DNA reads TGTGCCAGCAGGCCCACTGACAGGGCGAACACTGAAGCTTTCTTT.

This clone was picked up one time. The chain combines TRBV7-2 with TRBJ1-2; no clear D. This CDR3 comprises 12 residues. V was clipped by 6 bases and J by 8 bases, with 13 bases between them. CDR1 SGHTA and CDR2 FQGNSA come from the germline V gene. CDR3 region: CASSPPSRGYTF. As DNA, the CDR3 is TGTGCCAGCAGTCCCCCTAGCCGGGGCTACACCTTC.

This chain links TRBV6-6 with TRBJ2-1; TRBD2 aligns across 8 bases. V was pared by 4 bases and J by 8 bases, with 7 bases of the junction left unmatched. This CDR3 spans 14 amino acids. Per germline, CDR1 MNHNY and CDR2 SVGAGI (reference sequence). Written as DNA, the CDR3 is TGTGCCAGCAGTTCCTCCAGCGGGAGCTATGAGCAGTTCTTC. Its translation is CASSSSSGSYEQFF.

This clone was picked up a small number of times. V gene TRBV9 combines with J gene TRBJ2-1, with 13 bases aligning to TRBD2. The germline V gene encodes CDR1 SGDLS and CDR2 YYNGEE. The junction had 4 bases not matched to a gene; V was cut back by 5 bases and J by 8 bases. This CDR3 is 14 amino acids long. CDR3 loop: CASSLTSGRHEQFF. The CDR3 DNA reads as TGTGCCAGCAGTCTGACTAGCGGGAGGCATGAGCAGTTCTTC. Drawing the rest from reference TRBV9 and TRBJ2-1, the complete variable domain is DSGVTQTPKHLITATGQRVTLRCSPRSGDLSVYWYQQSLDQGLQFLIQYYNGEERAKGNILERFSAQQFPDLHSELNLSSLELGDSALYFCASSLTSGRHEQFFGPGTRLTVL.

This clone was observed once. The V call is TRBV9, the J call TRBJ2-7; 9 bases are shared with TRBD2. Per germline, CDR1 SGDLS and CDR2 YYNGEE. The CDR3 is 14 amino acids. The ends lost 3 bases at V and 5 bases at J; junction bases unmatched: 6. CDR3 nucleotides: TGTGCCAGCAGCGCAGGACTAGCGAACCACGAGCAGTACTTC. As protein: CASSAGLANHEQYF.

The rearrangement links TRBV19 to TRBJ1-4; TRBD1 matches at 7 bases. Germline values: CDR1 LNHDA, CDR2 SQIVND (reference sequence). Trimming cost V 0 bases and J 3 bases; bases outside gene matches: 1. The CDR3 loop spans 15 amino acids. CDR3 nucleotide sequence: TGTGCCAGTAGTATAGAGGGACAGCCTAATGAAAAACTGTTTTTT. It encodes CASSIEGQPNEKLFF. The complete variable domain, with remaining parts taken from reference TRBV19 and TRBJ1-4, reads DGGITQSPKYLFRKEGQNVTLSCEQNLNHDAMYWYRQDPGQGLRLIYYSQIVNDFQKGDIAEGYSVSREKKESFPLTVTSAQKNPTAFYLCASSIEGQPNEKLFFGSGTQLSVL.

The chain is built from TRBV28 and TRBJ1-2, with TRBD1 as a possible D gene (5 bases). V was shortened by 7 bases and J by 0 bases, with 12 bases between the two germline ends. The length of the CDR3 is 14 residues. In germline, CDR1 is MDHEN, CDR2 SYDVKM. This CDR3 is CASKPTASNYGYTF. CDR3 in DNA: TGTGCCAGCAAACCGACAGCCTCTAACTATGGCTACACCTTC.

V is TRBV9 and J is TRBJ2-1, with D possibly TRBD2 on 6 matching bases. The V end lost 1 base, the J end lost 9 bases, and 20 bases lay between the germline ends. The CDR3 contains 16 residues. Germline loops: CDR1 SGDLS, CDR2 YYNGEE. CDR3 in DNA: TGTGCCAGCAGCGTACGAGCCTCGGCCGCCGGGGGTGAGCAGTTCTTC. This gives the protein CASSVRASAAGGEQFF.

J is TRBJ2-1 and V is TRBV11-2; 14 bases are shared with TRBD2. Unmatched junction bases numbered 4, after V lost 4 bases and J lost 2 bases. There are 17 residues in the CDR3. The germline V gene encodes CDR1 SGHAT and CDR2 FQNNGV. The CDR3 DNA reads TGTGCCAGCAGCTCGGGACTAGCGGGAGCCCCCTACAATGAGCAGTTCTTC. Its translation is CASSSGLAGAPYNEQFF.

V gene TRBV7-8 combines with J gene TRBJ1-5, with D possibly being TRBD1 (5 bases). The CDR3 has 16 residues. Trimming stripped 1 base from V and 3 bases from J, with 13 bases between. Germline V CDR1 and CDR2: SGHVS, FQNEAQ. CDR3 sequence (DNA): TGTGCCAGCAGCTTAGAGGGGCTCTCCCTCAATCAGCCCCAGCATTTT. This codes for CASSLEGLSLNQPQHF. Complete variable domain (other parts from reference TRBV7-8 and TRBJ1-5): GAGVSQSPRYKVAKRGQDVALRCDPISGHVSLFWYQQALGQGPEFLTYFQNEAQLDKSGLPSDRFFAERPEGSVSTLKIQRTQQEDSAVYLCASSLEGLSLNQPQHFGDGTRLSIL.

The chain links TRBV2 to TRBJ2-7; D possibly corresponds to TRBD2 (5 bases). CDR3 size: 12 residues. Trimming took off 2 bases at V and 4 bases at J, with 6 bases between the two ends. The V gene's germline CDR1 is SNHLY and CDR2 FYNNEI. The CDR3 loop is CASSETRYEQYF. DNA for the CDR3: TGTGCCAGCAGTGAAACTAGGTACGAGCAGTACTTC.

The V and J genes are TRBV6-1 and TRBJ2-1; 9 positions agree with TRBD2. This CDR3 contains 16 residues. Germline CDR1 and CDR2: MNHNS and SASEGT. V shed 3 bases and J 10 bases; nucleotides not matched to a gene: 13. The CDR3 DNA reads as TGTGCCAGCAGTGAGTGGGGCGGGAGGGCCCAAGGCGAGCAGTTCTTC. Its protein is CASSEWGGRAQGEQFF.

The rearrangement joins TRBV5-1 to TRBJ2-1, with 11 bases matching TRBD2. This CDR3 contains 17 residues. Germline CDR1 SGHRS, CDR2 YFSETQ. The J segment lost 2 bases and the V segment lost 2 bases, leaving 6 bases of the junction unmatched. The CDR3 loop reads CASSFQHSGGAYNEQFF. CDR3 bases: TGCGCCAGCAGCTTCCAACATAGCGGGGGGGCCTACAATGAGCAGTTCTTC.

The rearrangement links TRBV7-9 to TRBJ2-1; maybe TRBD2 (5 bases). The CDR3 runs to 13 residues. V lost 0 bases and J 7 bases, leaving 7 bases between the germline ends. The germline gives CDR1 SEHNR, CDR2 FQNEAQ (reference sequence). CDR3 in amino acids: CASSLARGNEQFF. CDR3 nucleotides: TGTGCCAGCAGCTTAGCGCGAGGGAATGAGCAGTTCTTC.

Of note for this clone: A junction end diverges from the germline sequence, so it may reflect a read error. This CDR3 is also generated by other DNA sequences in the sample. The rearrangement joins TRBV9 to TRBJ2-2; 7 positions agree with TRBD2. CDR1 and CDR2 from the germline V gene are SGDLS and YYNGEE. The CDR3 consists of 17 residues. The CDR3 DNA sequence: TGTGCCAGCAGCGTCTCTAGCGGATACTCGAACACCGGAGAGCTGTTTTTT. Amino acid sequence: CASSVSSGYSNTGELFF.

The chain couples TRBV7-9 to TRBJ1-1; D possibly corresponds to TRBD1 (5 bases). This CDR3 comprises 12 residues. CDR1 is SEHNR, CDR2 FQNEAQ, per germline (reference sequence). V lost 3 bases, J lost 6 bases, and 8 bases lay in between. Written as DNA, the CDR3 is TGTGCCAGCAGCTTCCAGGGTGCTGAAGCTTTCTTT. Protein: CASSFQGAEAFF.

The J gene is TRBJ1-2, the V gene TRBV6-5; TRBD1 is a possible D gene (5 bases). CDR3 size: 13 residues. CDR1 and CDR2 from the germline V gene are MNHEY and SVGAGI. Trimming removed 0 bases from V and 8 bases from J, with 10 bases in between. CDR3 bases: TGTGCCAGCAGTTACTCGAAAGGGGTCGGCTACACCTTC. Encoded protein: CASSYSKGVGYTF.

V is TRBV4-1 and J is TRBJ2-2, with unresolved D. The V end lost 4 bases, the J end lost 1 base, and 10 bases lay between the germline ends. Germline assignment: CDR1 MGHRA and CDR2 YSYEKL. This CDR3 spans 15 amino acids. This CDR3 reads CASSPRVRNTGELFF. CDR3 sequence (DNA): TGCGCCAGCAGCCCTCGTGTGCGGAACACCGGGGAGCTGTTTTTT.

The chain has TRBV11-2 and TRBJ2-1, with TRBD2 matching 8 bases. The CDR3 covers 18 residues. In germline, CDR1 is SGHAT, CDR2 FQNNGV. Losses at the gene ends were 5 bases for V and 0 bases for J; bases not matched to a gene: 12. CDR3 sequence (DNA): TGTGCCAGCAGCCTACACGCAGCGGGAGTGATCTCCTACAATGAGCAGTTCTTC. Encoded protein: CASSLHAAGVISYNEQFF.

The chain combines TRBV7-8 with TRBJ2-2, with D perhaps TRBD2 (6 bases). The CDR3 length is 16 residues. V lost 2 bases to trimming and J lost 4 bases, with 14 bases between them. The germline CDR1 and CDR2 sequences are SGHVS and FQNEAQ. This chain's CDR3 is CASSLIGGPFTGELFF. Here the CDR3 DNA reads TGTGCCAGCAGCTTAATCGGAGGGCCTTTCACCGGGGAGCTGTTTTTT.

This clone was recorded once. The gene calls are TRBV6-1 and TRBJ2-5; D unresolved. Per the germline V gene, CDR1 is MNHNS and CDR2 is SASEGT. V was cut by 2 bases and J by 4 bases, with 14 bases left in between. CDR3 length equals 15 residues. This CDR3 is CASSEYRTRGETQYF. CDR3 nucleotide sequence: TGTGCCAGCAGTGAATATCGTACGAGAGGAGAGACCCAGTACTTC.

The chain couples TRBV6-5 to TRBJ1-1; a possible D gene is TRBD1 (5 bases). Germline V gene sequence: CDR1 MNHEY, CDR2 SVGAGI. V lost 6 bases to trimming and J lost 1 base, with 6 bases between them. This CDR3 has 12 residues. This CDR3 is CASRGGNTEAFF. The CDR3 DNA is TGTGCCAGCAGGGGGGGGAACACTGAAGCTTTCTTT.